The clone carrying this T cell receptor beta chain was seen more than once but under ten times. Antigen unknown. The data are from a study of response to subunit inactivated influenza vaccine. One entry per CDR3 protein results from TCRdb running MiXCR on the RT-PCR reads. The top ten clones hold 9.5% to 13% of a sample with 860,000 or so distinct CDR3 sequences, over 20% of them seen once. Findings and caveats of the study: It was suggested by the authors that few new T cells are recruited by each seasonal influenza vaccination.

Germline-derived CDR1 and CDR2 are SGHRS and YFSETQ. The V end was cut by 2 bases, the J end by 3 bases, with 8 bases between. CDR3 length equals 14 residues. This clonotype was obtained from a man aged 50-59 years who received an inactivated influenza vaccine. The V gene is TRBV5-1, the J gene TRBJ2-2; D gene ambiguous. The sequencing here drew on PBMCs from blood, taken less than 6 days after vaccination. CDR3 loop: CASSFTVDTGELFF. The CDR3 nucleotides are TGCGCCAGCAGCTTCACGGTTGACACCGGGGAGCTGTTTTTT.